This TCR beta chain was identified in a study of response to subunit inactivated influenza vaccine. TCRdb redid the calling of the RT-PCR reads with MiXCR, one entry per CDR3 protein. The profile covers approximately 530,000 distinct CDR3 sequences, with approximately 7.2% appearing a single time and around 12% taken by the ten largest. This clonotype occurred many times. Its specificity is unknown. Study outcomes and limitations: The authors suggested that every seasonal influenza vaccination recruits few new T cells.

Germline assignment: CDR1 ENHRY and CDR2 SYGVKD. Trimming shortened V by 10 bases and J by 3 bases, and 22 bases separated the two germline ends. This CDR3 comprises 16 residues. The clonotype comes from a man between 50 and 70 years old who received an inactivated influenza vaccine. V gene TRBV10-3 combines with J gene TRBJ1-5, with a possible D match to TRBD1 (6 bases). Here the sequenced sample was PBMCs from blood, taken about 24 months after vaccination. The CDR3 DNA is TGTGCCACTAGAGGGGGAAGTCGGACAGACAATCAGCCCCAGCATTTT. It encodes CATRGGSRTDNQPQHF.